One and the same sample provided the 7 T cell receptor beta chains below, sequenced in a study of T cell repertoires in cytomegalovirus infection. Using its own MiXCR run on the reads, TCRdb lists one record per CDR3 protein. Of about 200,000 distinct CDR3 sequences listed, roughly 9% are singletons. The sequencing sample was made of PBMCs. Receptors originate from a human donor in good health (CMV status not recorded). Some clones in this sample may be carry-over from other donors' samples.

The chain combines TRBV19 with TRBJ2-1; D is perhaps TRBD1 (5 bases). Looked up from germline, CDR1 is LNHDA and CDR2 is SQIVND (reference sequence). The CDR3 contains 13 residues. V shed 2 bases and J shed 7 bases, with 9 bases lying between them. This CDR3 is CASSIMKGNEQFF. The CDR3 coding sequence is TGTGCCAGTAGTATAATGAAGGGGAATGAGCAGTTCTTC.

This clonotype was seen ten or more times. J is TRBJ1-6 and V is TRBV19; no definite D call. The V gene's germline CDR1 is LNHDA and CDR2 SQIVND (reference sequence). V shed 3 bases and J shed 7 bases, with 13 bases lying between them. The CDR3 is 15 amino acids. CDR3 bases: TGTGCCAGTAGTATCGTCGGCAGAGCGAATTCACCCCTCCACTTT. Translation: CASSIVGRANSPLHF. Variable domain in full (rest from reference TRBV19 and TRBJ1-6): DGGITQSPKYLFRKEGQNVTLSCEQNLNHDAMYWYRQDPGQGLRLIYYSQIVNDFQKGDIAEGYSVSREKKESFPLTVTSAQKNPTAFYLCASSIVGRANSPLHFGNGTRLTVT.

The table lists this clonotype with a few counts. This chain joins TRBV15 and TRBJ2-7; D assignment may be TRBD1 or TRBD2 (5 bases each). Trimming shortened V by 5 bases and J by 0 bases, and 11 bases separated the two germline ends. The CDR3 runs 14 residues. Germline CDR1 and CDR2: LNHNV and YYDKDF (reference sequence). CDR3 in DNA: TGTGCCACCAGCCGACGGGACGGCTCCTACGAGCAGTACTTC. Amino acids: CATSRRDGSYEQYF.

This clonotype was counted ten times or more. J is TRBJ2-2 and V is TRBV7-8, with D unclear. Germline CDR1 SGHVS, CDR2 FQNEAQ. The CDR3 covers 14 residues. V lost 3 bases to trimming and J lost 2 bases, with 7 bases between them. The CDR3 DNA reads as TGTGCCAGCAGCTTCGGAGTAAACACCGGGGAGCTGTTTTTT. Translated, it gives CASSFGVNTGELFF.

The chain is built from TRBV12-3 or TRBV12-4 and TRBJ1-4; no clear D. This CDR3 region has 14 residues. The ends were cut back, 2 bases at V and 6 bases at J, with 10 bases in the middle. CDR3 DNA sequence: TGTGCCAGCAGTTTACTTCCGTCGGATGAAAAACTGTTTTTT. Translated, it gives CASSLLPSDEKLFF.

This clonotype was seen at least ten times. The chain recombines TRBV19 with TRBJ2-6, with a tentative D call TRBD2 (5 bases). This CDR3 region has 14 residues. The V and J ends lost 5 bases and 3 bases respectively, with 8 bases between them. CDR1 and CDR2 from the germline V gene are LNHDA and SQIVND (reference sequence). CDR3 loop: CASSQRVGANVLTF. The CDR3, as DNA: TGTGCCAGTAGTCAGAGGGTTGGGGCCAACGTCCTGACTTTC.

This clonotype was observed at least ten times. V is TRBV7-8 and J is TRBJ1-4; weak D call: TRBD1 (5 bases). V was pared by 5 bases and J by 3 bases, with 10 bases between. The CDR3 is made up of 14 amino acids. CDR1 SGHVS and CDR2 FQNEAQ come from the germline V gene. In DNA form, the CDR3 reads TGTGCCAGCAGCCTGGGGGGGGCTAATGAAAAACTGTTTTTT. Translation: CASSLGGANEKLFF. Complete variable domain (other parts from reference TRBV7-8 and TRBJ1-4): GAGVSQSPRYKVAKRGQDVALRCDPISGHVSLFWYQQALGQGPEFLTYFQNEAQLDKSGLPSDRFFAERPEGSVSTLKIQRTQQEDSAVYLCASSLGGANEKLFFGSGTQLSVL.